These 12 T cell receptor beta chains share one sample of origin, sequenced in a study of blood T cells in healthy people across ages (dated by TCRdb to between 2014 and 2016). The receptor library was made with 5' RACE. A second PCR of about 7 to 12 cycles was run with a J-beta primer mix and a sample-barcoded 5' primer. In TCRdb, the public reads were trimmed at Q25 with fastp and aligned with MiXCR, with productive beta chains retained. Each entry merges the rows of one CDR3 protein and shows their most common DNA and genes. The sample table records around 1,900,000 distinct CDR3 sequences; about 39% of these occur just once. The ten largest clones represent 20% to 25% of the sample. Sequencing was done on a sample of blood. The receptor source for this set is a human donor in good health.

With regard to this clonotype: The germline gene is not matched at one end of the junction; a read error may be the cause. J is TRBJ2-7 and V is TRBV2, with 7 bases identical to TRBD1. This CDR3 contains 13 residues. Germline CDR1 and CDR2: SNHLY and FYNNEI. Here the CDR3 DNA reads TGTGCCAGCATGAGGGACAGCTCCTACGAGCAGGACTTC. Amino acid sequence: CASMRDSSYEQDF.

This clonotype was recorded a few times. This chain connects TRBV11-2 to TRBJ2-5, with D maybe TRBD1 (5 bases). V gave up 5 bases and J gave up 7 bases, with 17 bases separating them. Germline V gene lookup returns CDR1 SGHAT and CDR2 FQNNGV. This CDR3 comprises 14 residues. In nucleotides, the CDR3 is TGTGCCAGCAGCCCAGGACACCCCGGGTTGACCCAGTACTTC. This sequence encodes CASSPGHPGLTQYF. The full variable domain, in which reference TRBV11-2 and TRBJ2-5 provide the parts outside the CDR3, is EAGVAQSPRYKIIEKRQSVAFWCNPISGHATLYWYQQILGQGPKLLIQFQNNGVVDDSQLPKDRFSAERLKGVDSTLKIQPAKLEDSAVYLCASSPGHPGLTQYFGPGTRLLVL.

This clonotype was counted only a few times. This chain joins TRBV7-2 and TRBJ2-7; 10 bases agree with TRBD2. The junction had 10 bases not matched to a gene; V was cut back by 3 bases and J by 5 bases. The CDR3 covers 16 residues. The germline CDR1 and CDR2 sequences are SGHTA and FQGNSA. The chain's CDR3 is CASSLVSGGALNEQYF. The DNA for the CDR3 is TGTGCCAGCAGCTTGGTGAGCGGGGGGGCCCTTAACGAGCAGTACTTC.

J is TRBJ2-7 and V is TRBV7-9; 8 bases fit TRBD2. From germline, CDR1 is SEHNR and CDR2 FQNEAQ (reference sequence). The CDR3 is 15 amino acids. The junction had 5 bases not matched to a gene; V was cut back by 4 bases and J by 0 bases. In nucleotides, the CDR3 is TGTGCCAGCAGCTCCCGGGGGGGTCTCTCCTACGAGCAGTACTTC. Amino acids: CASSSRGGLSYEQYF. The complete variable domain, with remaining parts taken from reference TRBV7-9 and TRBJ2-7, reads DTGVSQNPRHKITKRGQNVTFRCDPISEHNRLYWYRQTLGQGPEFLTYFQNEAQLEKSRLLSDRFSAERPKGSFSTLEIQRTEQGDSAMYLCASSSRGGLSYEQYFGPGTRLTVT.

Only a few counts were recorded for this clonotype. J is TRBJ2-7 and V is TRBV20-1; no definite D call. There are 14 residues in the CDR3. CDR1 and CDR2 from the germline V gene are DFQATT and SNEGSKA (reference sequence). V was trimmed by 2 bases and J by 7 bases, leaving 18 bases between them. The CDR3 sequence: CSARLDLFSAEQYF. The CDR3 DNA follows: TGCAGTGCTAGATTGGATCTCTTCTCTGCGGAGCAGTACTTC.

This clonotype was picked up a small number of times. The J gene is TRBJ2-7, the V gene TRBV27, with 8 bases that match TRBD1. Trimming took 5 bases from V and 3 from J; bases not matched to a gene: 6. The CDR3 spans 14 residues. Germline values: CDR1 MNHEY, CDR2 SMNVEV (reference sequence). This CDR3 is CASSPDGQGYEQYF. CDR3 sequence (DNA): TGTGCCAGCAGTCCAGACGGACAGGGCTACGAGCAGTACTTC.

V is TRBV7-2 and J is TRBJ1-1; D not resolved. The CDR3 is 15 amino acids. Germline V gene data show CDR1 as SGHTA and CDR2 as FQGNSA. V was clipped by 3 bases and J by 4 bases, with 15 bases between them. In DNA form, the CDR3 reads TGTGCCAGCAGCTTTGGGCAGGTGTGGAGCACTGAAGCTTTCTTT. Its translation is CASSFGQVWSTEAFF.

The J gene is TRBJ2-7, the V gene TRBV6-5; 7 bases line up with TRBD2. The CDR3 loop spans 15 amino acids. Trimming removed 10 bases from V and 3 bases from J; junction bases left unmatched: 15. CDR1 and CDR2 (germline): MNHEY, SVGAGI. The CDR3 DNA reads as TGTGCCATTACTGGGCCGGGACCGGGGGGCTACGAGCAGTACTTC. Translation gives CAITGPGPGGYEQYF.

This clonotype was picked up a small number of times. V and J are TRBV15 and TRBJ2-7; TRBD2 agrees at 12 bases. V dropped 3 bases and J dropped 0; count of bases not matched to a gene: 6. The CDR3 contains 17 residues. Germline CDR1 reads LNHNV; CDR2 reads YYDKDF (reference sequence). The CDR3 DNA follows: TGTGCCACCAGCAGGGGAGGACTAGCGGGGACCTCCTACGAGCAGTACTTC. Encoded protein: CATSRGGLAGTSYEQYF.

The chain couples TRBV6-1 to TRBJ2-7; maybe TRBD2 (6 bases). Trimming stripped 8 bases from V and 4 bases from J, with 21 bases between. Germline CDR1 and CDR2: MNHNS and SASEGT. The CDR3 extends over 15 amino acids. Here the CDR3 DNA reads TGTGCCAGCCGACCGACTAGGTGGGATGTTTACGAGCAGTACTTC. It codes for CASRPTRWDVYEQYF.

This clonotype was seen a handful of times. The J gene is TRBJ1-2, the V gene TRBV9, with 7 bases aligning to TRBD1. Germline V gene data show CDR1 as SGDLS and CDR2 as YYNGEE. The CDR3 sequence is 17 residues long. J was trimmed by 3 bases and V by 0 bases; bases with no gene match: 11. This chain's CDR3 is CASSVGTNRGGYYGYTF. CDR3 bases: TGTGCCAGCAGCGTAGGGACTAACAGGGGCGGTTACTATGGCTACACCTTC. Together with reference TRBV9 and TRBJ1-2, the CDR3 gives the full variable domain: DSGVTQTPKHLITATGQRVTLRCSPRSGDLSVYWYQQSLDQGLQFLIQYYNGEERAKGNILERFSAQQFPDLHSELNLSSLELGDSALYFCASSVGTNRGGYYGYTFGSGTRLTVV.

This clonotype has more than one count but fewer than ten. The chain is built from TRBV11-2 and TRBJ1-2, with 10 bases lining up with TRBD1. The CDR3 has 15 amino acids. V gave up 4 bases and J gave up 6 bases; unmatched junction bases: 8. The germline V gene encodes CDR1 SGHAT and CDR2 FQNNGV. For the CDR3, the DNA is TGTGCCAGCAGCTATACCGGGACAGGGGCCCATGGCTACACCTTC. It specifies CASSYTGTGAHGYTF.